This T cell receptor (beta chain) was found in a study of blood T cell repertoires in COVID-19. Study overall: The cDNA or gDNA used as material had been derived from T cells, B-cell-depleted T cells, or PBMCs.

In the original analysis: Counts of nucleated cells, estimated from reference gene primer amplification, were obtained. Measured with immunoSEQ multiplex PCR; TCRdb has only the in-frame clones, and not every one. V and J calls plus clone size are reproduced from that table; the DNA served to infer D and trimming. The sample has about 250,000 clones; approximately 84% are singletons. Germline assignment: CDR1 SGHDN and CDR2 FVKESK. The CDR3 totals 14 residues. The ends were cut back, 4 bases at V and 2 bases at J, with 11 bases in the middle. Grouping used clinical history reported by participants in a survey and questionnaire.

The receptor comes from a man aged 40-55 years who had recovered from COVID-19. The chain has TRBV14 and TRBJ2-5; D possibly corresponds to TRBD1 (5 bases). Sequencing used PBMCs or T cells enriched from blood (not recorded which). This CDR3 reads CASSPRQFQETQYF. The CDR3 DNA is TGTGCCAGCAGCCCGAGACAGTTTCAAGAGACCCAGTACTTC.